A selection of T cell receptor beta chains follows, all from one sample in a study of blood T cell repertoires in COVID-19. TCRdb's copy holds only in-frame clones and misses some; the assay was immunoSEQ multiplex PCR. The sample carries 150,000 to 200,000 clones, just over 85% recorded once. The sequenced sample consisted of peripheral blood. These TCRs come from a man aged 45 to 65 with active or convalescent COVID-19. Each CDR3 is given with its conserved first and last residue. A D gene is named only where the DNA matches it firmly. Size values are once, few and many counts, or a class for expanded clones, and some rows have none.

V	size	D	J	DNA	CDR3
TRBV5-1	.	TRBD1	TRBJ2-1	TGCGCCAGCAGCTCCACAGGGGTTAGCTCCTACAATGAGCAGTTCTTC	CASSSTGVSSYNEQFF
TRBV5-1	.	.	TRBJ1-6	TGCGCCAGCAGCTTTGCCCTAGGGGATTCACCCCTCCACTTT	CASSFALGDSPLHF
TRBV6-5	.	.	TRBJ1-6	TGTGCCAGCAGCCCCACCTCCCGGGCCCTCCACTTT	CASSPTSRALHF
TRBV3-1/TRBV3-2	.	TRBD1	TRBJ1-1	TGTGCCAGCAGCCTTAGGACAGGGACGGGGACTGAAGCTTTCTTT	CASSLRTGTGTEAFF
TRBV6-5	once	.	TRBJ2-7	TGTGCCAGCACGAACTTCGCAGACTACTACGAGCAGTACTTC	CASTNFADYYEQYF
TRBV19	.	.	TRBJ1-4	TGTGCCAGTAGGGGCGACGGACAAGTAACTAATGAAAAACTGTTTTTT	CASRGDGQVTNEKLFF
TRBV27	once	TRBD1	TRBJ1-2	TGTGCCAGCAGTCCCGGGACAGGGAACTATGGCTACACCTTC	CASSPGTGNYGYTF
TRBV30	.	.	TRBJ2-7	TGTGCCTGGAGTGTATCCGGCGGAGCCTACGAGCAGTACTTC	CAWSVSGGAYEQYF
TRBV5-4	once	TRBD2	TRBJ2-3	TGTGCCAGCAGCTTGCCGGTGAGCGGGGGGCTAACAGATACGCAGTATTTT	CASSLPVSGGLTDTQYF
TRBV18	.	.	TRBJ2-2	TGTGCCAGCCCACACAGGGACACCGGGGAGCTGTTTTTT	CASPHRDTGELFF
TRBV29-1	.	.	TRBJ2-1	TGCAGCGCCTTAAGTCAGGCGGGGAATGAGCAGTTCTTC	CSALSQAGNEQFF
TRBV6-6	.	.	TRBJ2-5	TGTGCCAGCAGTAGGGACATCCAAGAGACCCAGTACTTC	CASSRDIQETQYF
TRBV6-5	.	.	TRBJ2-1	TGTGCCAGTCAGGGGATCGATGAGCAGTTCTTC	CASQGIDEQFF
TRBV6-5	once	.	TRBJ2-1	TGTGCCAGCAGAATAAGCCTAGCGTCCTACAATGAGCAGTTCTTC	CASRISLASYNEQFF
TRBV19	.	TRBD1	TRBJ1-1	TGTGCCAGTTCCGACAGGGGTAGGGCTGAAGCTTTCTTT	CASSDRGRAEAFF
TRBV6-2/TRBV6-3	.	TRBD2	TRBJ2-1	TGTGCCAGCAGTTCGACTAGCGGGGGAGGTTGGGGATCCTACAATGAGCAGTTCTTC	CASSSTSGGGWGSYNEQFF
TRBV4-2	.	.	TRBJ1-2	TGTGCCAGCAGCCAAGCCGGGGATTTACTCGGCTACACCTTC	CASSQAGDLLGYTF
TRBV28	.	TRBD2	TRBJ2-3	TGTGCCAGCAGTGAGCGGGGGGCGGTAGATACGCAGTATTTT	CASSERGAVDTQYF
TRBV5-1	.	TRBD2	TRBJ2-3	TGCGCCAGCAGCTTGGTGAGCGGGGGAAAAGATACGCAGTATTTT	CASSLVSGGKDTQYF
TRBV6-5	.	TRBD1	TRBJ2-7	TGTGCCAGCAGTAGGGACAGGAGCTCCTACGAGCAGTACTTC	CASSRDRSSYEQYF
TRBV19	.	.	TRBJ1-1	TGTGCCAGTCATCCGACAGAGAACACTGAAGCTTTCTTT	CASHPTENTEAFF
TRBV3-1/TRBV3-2	.	.	TRBJ1-1	TGTGCCAGCAGCACAGCTGGAACTGAAGCTTTCTTT	CASSTAGTEAFF
TRBV6-5	.	.	TRBJ1-2	TGTGCCAGCACTCTCTCCTCTAACTATGGCTACACCTTC	CASTLSSNYGYTF
TRBV5-4	.	TRBD1	TRBJ1-2	TGTGCCAGCAGCGAGCAGGGGGATCGGTATGGCTACACCTTC	CASSEQGDRYGYTF
TRBV4-2	.	.	TRBJ2-3	TGTGCCAGCAGCCCCCCGGGGAGGGAGAGGGGGGCAGATACGCAGTATTTT	CASSPPGRERGADTQYF
TRBV21-1	once	.	TRBJ2-7	TGTGCCAGCAGCGGACAGTCCTACGAGCAGTACTTC	CASSGQSYEQYF
TRBV6-5	few	TRBD1	TRBJ2-7	TGTGCCAGCAGGCGACAGGGGGCAAGCTCCTACGAGCAGTACTTC	CASRRQGASSYEQYF
TRBV6-1	.	TRBD1	TRBJ1-3	TGTGCCAGCGGTGGTCCGGGACAGGGTTCTGGAAACACCATATATTTT	CASGGPGQGSGNTIYF
TRBV5-1	.	.	TRBJ1-3	TGCGCCAGCAGCTCAGAGGTGAACTCTGGAAACACCATATATTTT	CASSSEVNSGNTIYF
TRBV5-1	few	TRBD1	TRBJ2-6	TGCGCCAGCAGCTTAGTTCTCCCGGGACAGGTTGTGTCTGGGGCCAACGTCCTGACTTTC	CASSLVLPGQVVSGANVLTF
TRBV4-1	.	.	TRBJ2-3	TGCGCCAGCAGCCAACCCCTAGCTCTACGCACAGATACGCAGTATTTT	CASSQPLALRTDTQYF
TRBV28	.	.	TRBJ1-2	TGTGCCAGCTTAGCTAACTATGGCTACACCTTC	CASLANYGYTF
TRBV10-3	.	.	TRBJ1-1	TGTGCCATCCGGGACAAGAACACTGAAGCTTTCTTT	CAIRDKNTEAFF
TRBV5-1	.	TRBD2	TRBJ2-3	TGCGCCAGCAGCTTGGCCCTGCAGGGCACTAGCGGTAGCACAGATACGCAGTATTTT	CASSLALQGTSGSTDTQYF
TRBV3-1/TRBV3-2	once	TRBD2	TRBJ2-7	TGTGCCAGCAGCCTACGGCTAGCGGGAGTCTACGAGCAGTACTTC	CASSLRLAGVYEQYF
TRBV11-2	.	TRBD2	TRBJ2-3	TGTGCCAGCAGCTTAGTTGTGGGGGGGGCAGATACGCAGTATTTT	CASSLVVGGADTQYF
TRBV29-1	.	.	TRBJ1-2	TGCAGCGTTTCCGGTGGTGGCTACACCTTC	CSVSGGGYTF
TRBV5-4	.	TRBD1	TRBJ2-6	TGTGCCAGCAGCTTGCTCTCAGCACAGGGGGTGTTTGGGGCCAACGTCCTGACTTTC	CASSLLSAQGVFGANVLTF
TRBV6-2/TRBV6-3	once	.	TRBJ1-5	TGTGCCAGCAGTTACTCGAATCAGGGGTATAGCAATCAGCCCCAGCATTTT	CASSYSNQGYSNQPQHF
TRBV2	.	TRBD1	TRBJ2-5	TGTGCCAGCAGTGATGACAGGGGGCTGGAGACCCAGTACTTC	CASSDDRGLETQYF
TRBV3-1/TRBV3-2	few	TRBD2	TRBJ2-3	TGTGCCAGCAGCCCCCACCGACGACTAGCGGGGGGGGGCAGCCATACGCAGTATTTT	CASSPHRRLAGGGSHTQYF
TRBV30	.	TRBD2	TRBJ2-1	TGTGCCTGGAGTGTCGGACTAGCGGGGGGGCTAAGTGAGCAGTTCTTC	CAWSVGLAGGLSEQFF
TRBV24-1	once	.	TRBJ2-7	TGTGCCACCAGTGATTCTACCCGGGGAGGCACCTACGAGCAGTACTTC	CATSDSTRGGTYEQYF
TRBV3-1/TRBV3-2	once	.	TRBJ1-2	TGTGCCAGCAGCCAAGATCCCCTAAGTAGCTATGGCTACACCTTC	CASSQDPLSSYGYTF
TRBV5-4	.	.	TRBJ2-3	TGTGCCAGCAGCTTGACTACTGATACGCAGTATTTT	CASSLTTDTQYF
TRBV28	.	.	TRBJ1-6	TGTGCCAGCAGTGGACACTCGGAGAATTCACCCCTCCACTTT	CASSGHSENSPLHF
TRBV5-1	.	.	TRBJ2-4	TGCGCCAGCAGCTTGGAAGGAGGCATTCAGTACTTC	CASSLEGGIQYF
TRBV9	.	TRBD1	TRBJ2-5	TGTGCCAGCAGCGTCGACAGGGAAGAGACCCAGTACTTC	CASSVDREETQYF
TRBV9	.	.	TRBJ2-1	TGTGCCAGCAGCGACCCCCTAGGACAGATTGGGAAGAATGAGCAGTTCTTC	CASSDPLGQIGKNEQFF
TRBV5-5	medium-sized	.	TRBJ2-3	TGTGCCAGCAGCTTGGTTCTTGAGTTTCCACAGGATACGCAGTATTTT	CASSLVLEFPQDTQYF
TRBV19	once	.	TRBJ1-3	TGTGCCAGTATGGGGGGTACGGGTGGAAACACCATATATTTT	CASMGGTGGNTIYF
TRBV7-9	.	.	TRBJ1-2	TGTGCCAGCAGCATATTTCCACAGGGTAACCATGGCTACACCTTC	CASSIFPQGNHGYTF
TRBV4-2	once	.	TRBJ2-1	TGTGCCAGCAGCCAAGCGGGACAAGTTTCCTACAATGAGCAGTTCTTC	CASSQAGQVSYNEQFF
TRBV29-1	.	.	TRBJ1-5	TGCAGCGCAAGGGAGATGAGCAATCAGCCCCAGCATTTT	CSAREMSNQPQHF
TRBV30	.	TRBD1	TRBJ2-5	TGTGCCTGGAGTTGGACAGGGGGCCAGGAGACCCAGTACTTC	CAWSWTGGQETQYF